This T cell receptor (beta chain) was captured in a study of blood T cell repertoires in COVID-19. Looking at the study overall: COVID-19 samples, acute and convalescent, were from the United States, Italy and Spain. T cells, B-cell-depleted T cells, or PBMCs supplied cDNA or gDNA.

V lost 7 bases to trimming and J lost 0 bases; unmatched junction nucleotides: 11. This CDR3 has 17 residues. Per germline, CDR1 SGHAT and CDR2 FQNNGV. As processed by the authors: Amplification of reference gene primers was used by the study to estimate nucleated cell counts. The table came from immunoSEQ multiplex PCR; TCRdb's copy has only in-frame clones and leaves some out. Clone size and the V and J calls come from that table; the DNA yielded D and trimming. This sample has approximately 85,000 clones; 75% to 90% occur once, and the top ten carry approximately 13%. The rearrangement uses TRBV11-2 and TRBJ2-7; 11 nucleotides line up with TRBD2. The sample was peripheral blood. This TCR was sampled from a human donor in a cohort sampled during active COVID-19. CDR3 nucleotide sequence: TGTGCCAGCACTCGGTCTAGCGGGGGGTCTAGCTCCTACGAGCAGTACTTC. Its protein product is CASTRSSGGSSSYEQYF.